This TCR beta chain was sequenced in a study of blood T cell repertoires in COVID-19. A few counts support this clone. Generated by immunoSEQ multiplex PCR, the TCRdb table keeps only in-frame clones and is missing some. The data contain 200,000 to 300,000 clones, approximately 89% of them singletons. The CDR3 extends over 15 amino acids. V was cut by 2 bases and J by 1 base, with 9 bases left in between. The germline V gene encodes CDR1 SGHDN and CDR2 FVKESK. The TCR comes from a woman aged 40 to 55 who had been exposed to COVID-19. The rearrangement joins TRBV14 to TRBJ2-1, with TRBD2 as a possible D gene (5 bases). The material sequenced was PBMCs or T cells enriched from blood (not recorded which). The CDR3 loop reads CASSQLKRSYNEQFF. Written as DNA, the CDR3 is TGTGCCAGCAGCCAACTCAAGCGGTCCTACAATGAGCAGTTCTTC. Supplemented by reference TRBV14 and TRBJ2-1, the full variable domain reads EAGVTQFPSHSVIEKGQTVTLRCDPISGHDNLYWYRRVMGKEIKFLLHFVKESKQDESGMPNNRFLAERTGGTYSTLKVQPAELEDSGVYFCASSQLKRSYNEQFFGPGTRLTVL.